The rows below give T cell receptor beta chains drawn from one sample of a study of cytomegalovirus exposure and HLA in healthy donors. TCRdb's copy holds only in-frame clones and misses some; the assay was immunoSEQ multiplex PCR. The sample lists about 140,000 clones, about 76% occurring once. Sequencing was done on a sample of PBMCs. The receptors were gathered from a female donor in good health and CMV-seronegative. Each CDR3 is given with its conserved first and last residue.

V,CDR3
TRBV18,CASSPGGSGYYEQYF
TRBV5-1,CASSLDLGQNTGELFF
TRBV21-1,CASSKVKSQGQYF
TRBV7-2,CASSLYGQYEQYF
TRBV5-1,CASSFGTGGTGELFF
TRBV29-1,CSVLTSGTEAFF
TRBV9,CASSVAAGRYGYTF
TRBV29-1,CSVRRGGNTIYF
TRBV27,CASSLKVRGTQYF
TRBV9,CASGGRNEQFF
TRBV28,CASSSSGGSLGSPLHF
TRBV10-3,CAISVGGEGYEQYF
TRBV29-1,CSVVRDKPREQYF
TRBV5-1,CASSLLQGRTDTQYF
TRBV5-1,CASSQQENTEAFF
TRBV30,CAWGQNTEAFF
TRBV28,CASSPPIGGSATNEKLFF
TRBV15,CATSRELAGGTDTQYF
TRBV5-1,CASSLDSCEAFF
TRBV15,CATSSGPDSAYEQYF
TRBV5-1,CASSLRGQLNTEAFF
TRBV7-8,CASSQRISNQPQHF
TRBV4-3,CASSQDEQGVYEQYF
TRBV14,CASSQERVMNTEAFF
TRBV10-3,CAISDGGSYNEQFF
TRBV7-9,CASSLVGNSYGYTF
TRBV15,CATSADRGWNTEAFF
TRBV7-6,CASSLVDRVVLNTEAFF
TRBV28,CASRGTGAANYGYTF
TRBV27,CASSESGQGATYGYTF
TRBV4-3,CASSQDHGDRGRSYTF
TRBV27,CASSFASSDTQYF
TRBV11-2,CASSSGGGDTQYF
TRBV5-4,CASSPGLPNTGELFF
TRBV7-2,CASSFMETQYF
TRBV28,CASRQGGPNYGYTF
TRBV9,CASSPRRGSGGNEQFF
TRBV4-1,CASSQAVAGGETQYF
TRBV9,CASSVGGGQGEETQYF
TRBV14,CASSRTGTYSDEQYF
TRBV10-1,CASSGRGGGAAQYF
TRBV5-1,CASSLSGQPYNEQFF
TRBV5-4,CASSLVGQGQQYF
TRBV18,CASSPDRGDIQYF